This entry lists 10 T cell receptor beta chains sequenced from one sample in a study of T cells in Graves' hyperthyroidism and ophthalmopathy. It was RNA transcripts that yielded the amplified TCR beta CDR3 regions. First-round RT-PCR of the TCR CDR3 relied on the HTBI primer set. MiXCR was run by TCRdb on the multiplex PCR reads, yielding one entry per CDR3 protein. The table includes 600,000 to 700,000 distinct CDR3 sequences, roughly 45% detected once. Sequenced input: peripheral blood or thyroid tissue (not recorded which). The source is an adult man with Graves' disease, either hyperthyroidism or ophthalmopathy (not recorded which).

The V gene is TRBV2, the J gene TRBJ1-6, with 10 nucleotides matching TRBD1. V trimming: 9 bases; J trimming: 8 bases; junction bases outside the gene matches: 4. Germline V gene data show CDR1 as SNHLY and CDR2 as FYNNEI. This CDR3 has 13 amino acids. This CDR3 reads CARADRGDSPLHF. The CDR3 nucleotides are TGTGCCAGAGCGGACAGGGGGGATTCACCCCTCCACTTT.

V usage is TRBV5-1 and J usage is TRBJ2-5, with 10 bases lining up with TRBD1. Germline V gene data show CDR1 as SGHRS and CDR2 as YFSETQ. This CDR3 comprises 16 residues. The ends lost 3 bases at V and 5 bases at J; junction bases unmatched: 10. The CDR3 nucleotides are TGCGCCAGCAGCTCACTCTCGGACAGGGGGGGTGAGACCCAGTACTTC. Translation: CASSSLSDRGGETQYF.

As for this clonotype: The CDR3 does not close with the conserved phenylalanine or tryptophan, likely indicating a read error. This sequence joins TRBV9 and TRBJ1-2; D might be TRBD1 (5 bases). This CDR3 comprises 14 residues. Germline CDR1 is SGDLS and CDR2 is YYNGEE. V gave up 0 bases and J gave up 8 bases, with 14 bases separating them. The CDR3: CASSVVSGLGGYTL. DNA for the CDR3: TGTGCCAGCAGCGTAGTTTCGGGGCTCGGCGGCTACACCTTG.

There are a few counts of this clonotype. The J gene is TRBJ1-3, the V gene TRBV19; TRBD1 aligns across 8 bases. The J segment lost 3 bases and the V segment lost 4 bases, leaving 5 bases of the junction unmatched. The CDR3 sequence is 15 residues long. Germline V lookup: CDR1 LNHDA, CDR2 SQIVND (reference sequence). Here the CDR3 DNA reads TGTGCCAGTAGTACCCGGACAGGGAATGGAAACACCATATATTTT. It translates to CASSTRTGNGNTIYF.

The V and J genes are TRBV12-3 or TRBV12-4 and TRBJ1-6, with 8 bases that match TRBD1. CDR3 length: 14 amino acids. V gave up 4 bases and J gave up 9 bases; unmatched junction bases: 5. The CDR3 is CASSWTGYLSPLHF. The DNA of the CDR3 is TGTGCCAGCAGTTGGACAGGGTACCTTTCACCCCTCCACTTT.

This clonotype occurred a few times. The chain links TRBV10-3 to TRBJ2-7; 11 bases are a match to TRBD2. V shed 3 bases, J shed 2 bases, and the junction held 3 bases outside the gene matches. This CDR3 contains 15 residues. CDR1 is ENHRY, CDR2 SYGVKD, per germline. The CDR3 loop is CAISDPGLAAYEQYF. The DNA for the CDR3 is TGTGCCATCAGTGATCCGGGACTAGCGGCCTACGAGCAGTACTTC.

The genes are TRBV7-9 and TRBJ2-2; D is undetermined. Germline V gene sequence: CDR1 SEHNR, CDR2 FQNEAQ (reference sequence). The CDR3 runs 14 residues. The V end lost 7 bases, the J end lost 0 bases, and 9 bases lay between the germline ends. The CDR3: CASTAITNTGELFF. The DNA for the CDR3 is TGTGCCAGCACCGCGATTACGAACACCGGGGAGCTGTTTTTT.

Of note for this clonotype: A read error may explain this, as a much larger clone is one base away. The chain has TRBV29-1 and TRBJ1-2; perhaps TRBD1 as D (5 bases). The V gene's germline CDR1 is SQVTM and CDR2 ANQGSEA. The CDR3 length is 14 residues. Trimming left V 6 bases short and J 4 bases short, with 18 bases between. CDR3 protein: CSVRVSLGGYGYTF. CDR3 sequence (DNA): TGCAGCGTGCGGGTCTCTTTGGGGGGCTATGGCTACACCTTC.

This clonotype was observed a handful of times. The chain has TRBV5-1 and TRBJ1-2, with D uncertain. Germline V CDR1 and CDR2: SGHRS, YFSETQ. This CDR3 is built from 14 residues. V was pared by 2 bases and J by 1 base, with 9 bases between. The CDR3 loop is CASSFDGFNYGYTF. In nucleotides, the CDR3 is TGCGCCAGCAGCTTCGACGGCTTTAACTATGGCTACACCTTC.

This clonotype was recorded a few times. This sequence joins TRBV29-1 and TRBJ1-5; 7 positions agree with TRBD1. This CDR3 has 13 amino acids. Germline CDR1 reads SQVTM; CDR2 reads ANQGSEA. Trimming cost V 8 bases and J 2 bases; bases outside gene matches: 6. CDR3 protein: CSRKQGRNQPQHF. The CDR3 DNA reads TGCAGCAGGAAACAGGGGCGCAATCAGCCCCAGCATTTT.